This TCR beta chain was sequenced in a study of chemoradiotherapy in HPV16-positive cancers. Study details: Candidate HPV-specific T-cell clones and common TCR motifs came from functional assays in two HPV16-positive patients.

Sequenced by immunoSEQ multiplex PCR; TCRdb stores in-frame clones only, minus some. The sample includes under 15,000 clones, roughly 70% seen only once; the top ten take roughly 7%. The CDR3 consists of 14 residues. Germline assignment: CDR1 SGHRS and CDR2 YFSETQ. Trimming removed 3 bases from V and 5 bases from J; junction bases left unmatched: 6. Remarks on this clone: Its antigen is not known.

Regarding the study as a whole: Non-HPV-specific T cells did not expand in tumors during treatment, whereas candidate HPV-specific clones and E7-related motifs did. The functional HPV-specific definition rests on just a couple of HPV16-positive patients.

The source of this sequence is a human donor with HPV-associated anogenital cancer. This material was acquired from a patient who underwent chemoradiotherapy. The chain has TRBV5-1 and TRBJ2-5; TRBD2 matches at 8 bases. CDR3 DNA: TGCGCCAGCAGCTGGCAAGCGGGAGTCGAGACCCAGTACTTC. This encodes CASSWQAGVETQYF.